The TCR beta chain described here comes from a study of blood T cell repertoires in COVID-19. Study processing details: The assay estimated nucleated cells by amplifying reference gene primers. Sequencing was performed with immunoSEQ multiplex PCR; in TCRdb, only in-frame clones are kept and a portion is missing. V and J calls and clone size are those listed in that table; D and trimming were worked out from the DNA. The sample records 80,000 to 100,000 clones, about four fifths being singletons. The length of the CDR3 is 14 residues. Germline V CDR1 and CDR2: LNHDA, SQIVND (reference sequence). The ends were cut back, 4 bases at V and 5 bases at J, with 12 bases in the middle.

This chain uses TRBV19 with TRBJ1-5, with D possibly TRBD1 on 6 matching bases. Sequencing input: peripheral blood. This sequence was found in a human donor in a cohort sampled during active COVID-19. CDR3 sequence: CASSRGTSDQPQHF. DNA of the CDR3: TGTGCCAGTAGTAGGGGGACATCAGATCAGCCCCAGCATTTT.